The rows below give T cell receptor beta chains drawn from one sample of a study of T cell responses to AZD1222 COVID-19 vaccine. Method: immunoSEQ multiplex PCR; TCRdb's copy keeps in-frame clones and lacks some. The sample consists of 100,000 to 130,000 clones, just over 90% of them appearing once. Sequenced material: peripheral blood, taken 28 days after the second AZD1222 dose. The receptors originated from an adult who received the AZD1222 COVID-19 vaccine. Each CDR3 is given with its conserved first and last residue. D genes are given only for firm matches. For some rows the clone size is stated as once, few or many, or as a class when expanded; others skip it.

D: TRBD1
V: TRBV6-2/TRBV6-3
length: 13
size: -
J: TRBJ2-1
DNA: TGTGCCAGCAGTGTGGGACAGGGGGTAGAGCAGTTCTTC
CDR3: CASSVGQGVEQFF

D: TRBD1
V: TRBV7-2
length: 17
size: many
J: TRBJ1-5
DNA: TGTGCCAGCAGCGTACTCAGGGGGCTGGGTAGCAATCAGCCCCAGCATTTT
CDR3: CASSVLRGLGSNQPQHF

D: -
V: TRBV30
length: 13
size: -
J: TRBJ1-2
DNA: TGTGCCACCACCCCGCAGGCTAACTATGGCTACACCTTC
CDR3: CATTPQANYGYTF

D: TRBD1
V: TRBV4-1
length: 15
size: few
J: TRBJ1-3
DNA: TGCGCCAGCAGCCAAGCGGGACAGGGCGGAAACACCATATATTTT
CDR3: CASSQAGQGGNTIYF

D: -
V: TRBV3-1/TRBV3-2
length: 13
size: -
J: TRBJ2-3
DNA: TGTGCCAGCGCAGGGGTCGGCACAGATACGCAGTATTTT
CDR3: CASAGVGTDTQYF

D: TRBD1
V: TRBV27
length: 15
size: -
J: TRBJ1-1
DNA: TGTGCCAGCACCTCCCGGGACAGGGGGACCCTTGGAGCTTTCTTT
CDR3: CASTSRDRGTLGAFF

D: TRBD1
V: TRBV28
length: 16
size: -
J: TRBJ2-5
DNA: TGTGCCAGCAGTTCGGACAGGGTGATAAACCAAGAGACCCAGTACTTC
CDR3: CASSSDRVINQETQYF

D: -
V: TRBV9
length: 15
size: once
J: TRBJ1-5
DNA: TGTGCCAGCAGCGTAGGGGGGGGGCGCGATCAGCCCCAGCATTTT
CDR3: CASSVGGGRDQPQHF

D: TRBD1
V: TRBV19
length: 14
size: once
J: TRBJ2-7
DNA: TGTGCCAGTAGTATAACTCCCGGGACAGGCGAGCAGTACTTC
CDR3: CASSITPGTGEQYF

D: TRBD1
V: TRBV4-1
length: 14
size: once
J: TRBJ1-5
DNA: TGCGCCAGCAGCCGGGACAGGGGCAATCAGCCCCAGCATTTT
CDR3: CASSRDRGNQPQHF

D: -
V: TRBV10-2
length: 16
size: -
J: TRBJ2-1
DNA: TGCGCCAGCGCCGACGGTCGGACAGAGCGCTACAATGAGCAGTTCTTC
CDR3: CASADGRTERYNEQFF

D: -
V: TRBV5-1
length: 16
size: -
J: TRBJ1-2
DNA: TGCGCCAGCAGCCCTACTACAGGGAACGCTAACTATGGCTACACCTTC
CDR3: CASSPTTGNANYGYTF

D: -
V: TRBV28
length: 13
size: -
J: TRBJ2-1
DNA: TGTGCCAGCAGTTTATTAGGGAACCATGAGCAGTTCTTC
CDR3: CASSLLGNHEQFF

D: TRBD1
V: TRBV5-6
length: 13
size: -
J: TRBJ1-2
DNA: TGTGCCAGCACCTGGTGGACAGGGAGTGGCTACACCTTC
CDR3: CASTWWTGSGYTF

D: -
V: TRBV19
length: 13
size: -
J: TRBJ2-7
DNA: TGTGCCAGTAGTAAGGACAGAGCTTATGAGCAGTACTTC
CDR3: CASSKDRAYEQYF

D: TRBD1
V: TRBV2
length: 14
size: -
J: TRBJ1-4
DNA: TGTGCCAGCATTTGGACAGGGGGGAGTGAAAAACTGTTTTTT
CDR3: CASIWTGGSEKLFF

D: TRBD1
V: TRBV19
length: 12
size: -
J: TRBJ1-1
DNA: TGTGCCAGTAGTAGGGGACAGATTGAAGCTTTCTTT
CDR3: CASSRGQIEAFF